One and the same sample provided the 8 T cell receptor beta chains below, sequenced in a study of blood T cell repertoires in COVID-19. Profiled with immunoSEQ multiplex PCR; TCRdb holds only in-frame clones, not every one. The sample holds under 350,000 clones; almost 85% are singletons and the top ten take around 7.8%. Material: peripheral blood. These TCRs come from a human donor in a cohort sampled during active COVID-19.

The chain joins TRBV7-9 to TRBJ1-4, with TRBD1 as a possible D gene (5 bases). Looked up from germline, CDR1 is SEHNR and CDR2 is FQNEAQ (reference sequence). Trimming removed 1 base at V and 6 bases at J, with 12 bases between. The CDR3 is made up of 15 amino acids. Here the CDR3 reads CASSLGGEGDEKLFF. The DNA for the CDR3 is TGTGCCAGCAGCTTAGGGGGGGAAGGTGATGAAAAACTGTTTTTT. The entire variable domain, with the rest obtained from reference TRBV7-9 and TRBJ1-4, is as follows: DTGVSQNPRHKITKRGQNVTFRCDPISEHNRLYWYRQTLGQGPEFLTYFQNEAQLEKSRLLSDRFSAERPKGSFSTLEIQRTEQGDSAMYLCASSLGGEGDEKLFFGSGTQLSVL.

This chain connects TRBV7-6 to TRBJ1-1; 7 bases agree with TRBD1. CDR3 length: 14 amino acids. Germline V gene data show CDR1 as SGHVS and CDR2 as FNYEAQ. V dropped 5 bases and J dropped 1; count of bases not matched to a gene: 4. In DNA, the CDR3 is TGTGCCAGCAGCCTTGCAGGGGGGAACACTGAAGCTTTCTTT. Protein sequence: CASSLAGGNTEAFF.

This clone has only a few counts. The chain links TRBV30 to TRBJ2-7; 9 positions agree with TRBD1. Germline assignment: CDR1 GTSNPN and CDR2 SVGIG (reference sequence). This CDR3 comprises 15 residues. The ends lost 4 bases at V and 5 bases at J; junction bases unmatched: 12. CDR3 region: CAWKKGDRDLDEQYF. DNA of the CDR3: TGTGCCTGGAAAAAGGGGGACAGGGACCTTGACGAGCAGTACTTC.

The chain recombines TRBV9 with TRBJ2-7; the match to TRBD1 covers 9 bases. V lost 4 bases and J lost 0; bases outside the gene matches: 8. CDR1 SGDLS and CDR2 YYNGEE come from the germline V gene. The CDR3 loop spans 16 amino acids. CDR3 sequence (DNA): TGTGCCAGCAGCCAACGTGGGACAGGGAGCTCCTACGAGCAGTACTTC. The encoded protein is CASSQRGTGSSYEQYF.

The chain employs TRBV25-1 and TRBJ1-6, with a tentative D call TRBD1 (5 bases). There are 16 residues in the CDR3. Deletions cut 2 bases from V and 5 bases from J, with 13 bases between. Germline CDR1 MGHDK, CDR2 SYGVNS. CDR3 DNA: TGTGCCAGCAGTGAAGCTCAGGGTCGAAATAATTCACCCCTCCACTTT. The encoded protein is CASSEAQGRNNSPLHF.

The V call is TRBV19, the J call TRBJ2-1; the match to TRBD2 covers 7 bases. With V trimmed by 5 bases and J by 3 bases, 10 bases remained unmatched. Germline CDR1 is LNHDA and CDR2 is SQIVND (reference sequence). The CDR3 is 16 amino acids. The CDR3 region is CASSPRYWGGYNEQFF. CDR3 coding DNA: TGTGCCAGTAGTCCCCGATATTGGGGGGGCTACAATGAGCAGTTCTTC.

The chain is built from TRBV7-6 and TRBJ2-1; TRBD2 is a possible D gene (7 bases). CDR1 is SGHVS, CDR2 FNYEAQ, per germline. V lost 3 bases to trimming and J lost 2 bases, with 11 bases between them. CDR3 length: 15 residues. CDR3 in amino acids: CASSFGGGTYNEQFF. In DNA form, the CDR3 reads TGTGCCAGCAGCTTTGGCGGGGGCACCTACAATGAGCAGTTCTTC.

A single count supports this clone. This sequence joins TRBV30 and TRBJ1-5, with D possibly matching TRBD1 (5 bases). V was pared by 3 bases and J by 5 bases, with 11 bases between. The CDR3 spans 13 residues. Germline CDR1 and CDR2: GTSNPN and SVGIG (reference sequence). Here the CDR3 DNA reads TGTGCCTGGAGCGGGGGGGGTTATCAGCCCCAGCATTTT. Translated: CAWSGGGYQPQHF.